This TCR beta chain was documented in a study of blood T cell repertoires in COVID-19. Looking at the study overall: The cDNA or gDNA used as material had been derived from T cells, B-cell-depleted T cells, or PBMCs.

Profiling relied on immunoSEQ multiplex PCR, and the TCRdb table lists in-frame clones only, not all of them. The table has 280,000 or so clones, nearly 90% seen once. Participant ages covered roughly 18 to 89 years across approximately 25 US areas. Trimming took off 4 bases at V and 4 bases at J, with 16 bases between the two ends. This CDR3 is 14 amino acids long. CDR1 and CDR2 (germline): SQVTM, ANQGSEA. This clonotype originated in a woman aged 18 to 35 with acute COVID-19. Sequencing was performed on PBMCs or T cells enriched from blood (not recorded which). V is TRBV29-1 and J is TRBJ1-2, with D unclear. Written as DNA, the CDR3 is TGCAGCGTTGTGGGGAGTGTGGAAACCTATGGCTACACCTTC. This sequence encodes CSVVGSVETYGYTF.